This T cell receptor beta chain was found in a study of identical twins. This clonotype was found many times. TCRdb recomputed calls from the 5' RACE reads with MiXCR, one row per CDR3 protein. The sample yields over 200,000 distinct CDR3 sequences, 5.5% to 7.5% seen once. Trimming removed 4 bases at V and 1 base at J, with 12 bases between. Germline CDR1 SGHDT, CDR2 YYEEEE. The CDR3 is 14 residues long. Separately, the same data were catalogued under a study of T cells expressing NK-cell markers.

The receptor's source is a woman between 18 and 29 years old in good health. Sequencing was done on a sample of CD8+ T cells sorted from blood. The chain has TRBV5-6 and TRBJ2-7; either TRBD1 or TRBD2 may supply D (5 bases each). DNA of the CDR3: TGTGCCAGCAGCGACCGGGACCGGTCCTACGAGCAGTACTTC. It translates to CASSDRDRSYEQYF.